This passage covers 18 T cell receptor beta chains from one sample sequenced in a study of T-cell reconstitution after alpha-beta-depleted transplantation in children. TCRbeta library preparation incorporated unique molecular identifiers. TCRdb ran MiXCR on the PCR reads and lists one entry per CDR3 protein. The profile shows approximately 79,000 distinct CDR3 sequences, 15% to 20% of them singletons. The material sequenced was PBMCs, mostly from graft donor cells, taken 360 days after TCRalphabeta/CD19-depleted stem cell transplant. Every receptor here comes from a male patient between 2 and 10 years old who had a stem cell transplant for acute lymphoblastic leukemia, so the T cells may come from the graft donor.

Only a few counts were recorded for this clonotype. The rearrangement uses TRBV20-1 and TRBJ2-3, with D possibly matching TRBD2 (6 bases). V dropped 3 bases and J dropped 4 bases, with 17 bases sitting between them. Germline CDR1 reads DFQATT; CDR2 reads SNEGSKA (reference sequence). This CDR3 is built from 15 residues. Written as DNA, the CDR3 is TGCAGTGCTAGGGTCTCCGGACTACGAGCAGATACGCAGTATTTT. Residues: CSARVSGLRADTQYF.

There are a few counts of this clonotype. The chain has TRBV12-3 or TRBV12-4 and TRBJ2-1, with D uncertain. Trimming took 0 bases from V and 0 from J, leaving 9 bases between them. CDR3 length: 16 residues. The CDR3 nucleotides read TGTGCCAGCAGTTTAGCTTACAGCTACTCCTACAATGAGCAGTTCTTC. Protein product: CASSLAYSYSYNEQFF.

This clonotype was observed at least ten times. This rearrangement joins TRBV12-3 or TRBV12-4 to TRBJ1-1; D perhaps matches TRBD1 (5 bases). The CDR3 is 16 residues long. Trimming took off 1 base at V and 4 bases at J, with 16 bases between the two ends. CDR3 protein: CASSLGAGKGSTEAFF. The CDR3 bases are TGTGCCAGCAGTTTAGGGGCAGGGAAGGGGAGCACTGAAGCTTTCTTT.

DNA for the CDR3: TGCAGTGCTAGACTAACAGGGGTCAATCAGCCCCAGCATTTT. It codes for CSARLTGVNQPQHF. This chain connects TRBV20-1 to TRBJ1-5, with 7 bases aligning to TRBD1. The germline V gene encodes CDR1 DFQATT and CDR2 SNEGSKA (reference sequence). After removal of 2 bases from V and 3 bases from J, the junction contained 4 bases not matched to a gene. There are 14 residues in the CDR3.

The chain is built from TRBV7-9 and TRBJ1-3, with unresolved D. The germline gives CDR1 SEHNR, CDR2 FQNEAQ (reference sequence). V lost 5 bases to trimming and J lost 7 bases, with 12 bases between them. The CDR3 is made up of 13 amino acids. This CDR3 is CASSPNAWNTIYF. The CDR3 DNA is TGTGCCAGCAGCCCTAATGCTTGGAACACCATATATTTT.

The rearrangement uses TRBV12-3 or TRBV12-4 and TRBJ2-7, with D tentatively TRBD1 (6 bases). CDR3 length: 13 amino acids. The ends were cut back, 6 bases at V and 7 bases at J, with 16 bases in the middle. This CDR3 reads CASRGRVRGEQYF. CDR3 DNA: TGTGCCAGCAGGGGACGCGTCAGGGGTGAGCAGTACTTC.

This clonotype has just a few counts. V is TRBV12-3 or TRBV12-4 and J is TRBJ2-1; D call uncertain. With 7 bases removed from V and 7 bases from J, the gap between germline ends came to 17 bases. CDR3 length equals 14 residues. CDR3 in DNA: TGTGCCAGCAACTCCGGGCCCCTCAGGAATGAGCAGTTCTTC. Residues: CASNSGPLRNEQFF.

This clonotype appeared a few times. Here the CDR3 reads CASSFVGRGYEQYF. As DNA, the CDR3 is TGTGCCAGCAGCTTTGTCGGTAGGGGGTACGAGCAGTACTTC. The J gene is TRBJ2-7, the V gene TRBV5-6, with D possibly matching TRBD1 (6 bases). The CDR3 is made up of 14 amino acids. The germline V gene has CDR1 SGHDT and CDR2 YYEEEE. The V gene lost 2 bases and the J gene lost 4 bases, with 13 bases spanning the gap.

The rearrangement links TRBV7-9 to TRBJ1-6, with D possibly TRBD1 on 5 matching bases. V was trimmed by 4 bases and J by 7 bases, leaving 11 bases between them. Germline CDR1 is SEHNR and CDR2 is FQNEAQ (reference sequence). The CDR3 is 14 residues long. In DNA form, the CDR3 reads TGTGCCAGCAGCTCAGTATACAGGAATTCACCCCTCCACTTT. The encoded protein is CASSSVYRNSPLHF.

The chain recombines TRBV4-2 with TRBJ2-1; TRBD2 matches 11 bases. With V trimmed by 1 base and J by 3 bases, 11 bases remained unmatched. The CDR3 sequence is 19 residues long. CDR1 and CDR2 from the germline V gene are LGHNA and YNFKEQ. The CDR3 is CASSQGKGPGLAGYNEQFF. The CDR3 nucleotides are TGTGCCAGCAGCCAAGGCAAAGGGCCCGGACTAGCGGGCTACAATGAGCAGTTCTTC.

This chain uses TRBV10-3 with TRBJ2-1, with D hard to call. The V and J ends lost 5 bases and 5 bases respectively, with 19 bases between them. The germline CDR1 and CDR2 sequences are ENHRY and SYGVKD. CDR3 length: 16 residues. The CDR3 region has the DNA TGTGCCATCAGTTCAACCCGGACGGAGACTCACAATGAGCAGTTCTTC. Translating it yields CAISSTRTETHNEQFF.

The rearrangement joins TRBV11-1 to TRBJ1-4; weak D call: TRBD1 (5 bases). V lost 1 base, J lost 5 bases, and 23 bases lay in between. Germline V lookup: CDR1 SGHAT, CDR2 FQDESV (reference sequence). The CDR3 consists of 19 residues. CDR3 bases: TGTGCCAGCAGCTTAGTCCGGAAGTGGCAGGGAGAACTCAATGAAAAACTGTTTTTT. Translated, it gives CASSLVRKWQGELNEKLFF.

The chain recombines TRBV12-3 or TRBV12-4 with TRBJ2-1; TRBD2 aligns across 9 bases. Trimming at V came to 6 bases and at J to 2 bases, leaving 11 bases not matched to a gene. This CDR3 is 17 amino acids long. The CDR3 sequence: CASSPPGAGGPYNEQFF. DNA for the CDR3: TGTGCCAGCAGCCCCCCCGGTGCGGGAGGGCCCTACAATGAGCAGTTCTTC.

There are many counts of this clonotype. V and J are TRBV12-3 or TRBV12-4 and TRBJ1-5; D is uncertain. CDR3 length: 14 residues. V lost 3 bases and J 0 bases, leaving 6 bases between the germline ends. For the CDR3, the DNA is TGTGCCAGCAGTTTTGAGTATAGCAATCAGCCCCAGCATTTT. Translation gives CASSFEYSNQPQHF.

The chain has TRBV19 and TRBJ2-6; no clear D gene. V lost 10 bases and J 0 bases, leaving 10 bases between the germline ends. From germline, CDR1 is LNHDA and CDR2 SQIVND (reference sequence). This CDR3 is built from 14 residues. CDR3 coding DNA: TGTGCCACAAATCGAAACTCTGGGGCCAACGTCCTGACTTTC. Protein sequence: CATNRNSGANVLTF.

The CDR3 region is CASSQAGASGRSKNIQYF. The DNA of the CDR3 is TGTGCCAGCAGCCAAGCTGGTGCTAGCGGGAGATCCAAAAACATTCAGTACTTC. J is TRBJ2-4 and V is TRBV4-2; 10 bases align to TRBD2. The germline V gene encodes CDR1 LGHNA and CDR2 YNFKEQ. J was trimmed by 2 bases and V by 1 base; bases with no gene match: 8. The length of the CDR3 is 18 residues.

This clonotype was seen only once. The chain couples TRBV7-2 to TRBJ2-7; TRBD2 is a possible D gene (6 bases). V was cut by 1 base and J by 2 bases, with 12 bases left in between. The CDR3 totals 15 residues. CDR1 SGHTA and CDR2 FQGNSA come from the germline V gene. CDR3 loop: CASSLDGRSAYEQYF. For the CDR3, the DNA is TGTGCCAGCAGCTTAGACGGGAGATCGGCCTACGAGCAGTACTTC. The entire variable domain, with the rest obtained from reference TRBV7-2 and TRBJ2-7, is as follows: GAGVSQSPSNKVTEKGKDVELRCDPISGHTALYWYRQSLGQGLEFLIYFQGNSAPDKSGLPSDRFSAERTGGSVSTLTIQRTQQEDSAVYLCASSLDGRSAYEQYFGPGTRLTVT.

A few counts support this clonotype. The CDR3 region has the DNA TGTGCCAGCAGTGAAAGGAGGGGCAATGAGCAGTTCTTC. Translating gives CASSERRGNEQFF. The gene calls are TRBV25-1 and TRBJ2-1; possible D gene TRBD2, 6 bases. The V gene lost 2 bases and the J gene lost 6 bases, with 8 bases spanning the gap. Germline assignment: CDR1 MGHDK and CDR2 SYGVNS. The CDR3 contains 13 residues.